The TCR beta chain described here comes from a study of glioma-infiltrating T cells after dendritic cell vaccination. Overall study: Autologous tumor lysate-pulsed dendritic cell vaccination was given between the early 2000s and the early 2010s.

Germline V gene sequence: CDR1 MGHRA, CDR2 YSYEKL. There are 17 residues in the CDR3. The ends lost 0 bases at V and 7 bases at J; junction bases unmatched: 10. Primers: 60 V beta forward and 13 J beta reverse. Measured with immunoSEQ multiplex PCR; TCRdb has only the in-frame clones, and not every one. The table has about 76,000 clones, roughly 91% seen once. As for time point: after dendritic cell vaccination, including at tumor progression/relapse. This TCR derives from a human donor with glioblastoma. The sequences come from blood, collected after dendritic cell vaccination. The chain links TRBV4-1 to TRBJ2-2; 8 bases map to TRBD2. The DNA for the CDR3 is TGCGCCAGCAGCCAAGAACGGAGAGCGGGGGCTGGCGGGGAGCTGTTTTTT. Protein product: CASSQERRAGAGGELFF.